This entry lists 9 T cell receptor beta chains sequenced from one sample in a study of shared clonotypes between healthy human individuals. TCRdb's table, derived via immunoSEQ multiplex PCR, lists solely in-frame clones and lacks some. The profile shows about 2.4 million clones, about 92% of them singletons. Material for sequencing was naive CD4+ T cells sorted from blood. Stated subset: CD45RA+ positively selected. These receptors were obtained from a man aged 18 to 30 in good health.

The chain joins TRBV27 to TRBJ1-4; weak D call: TRBD1 (6 bases). CDR3 length: 14 residues. CDR1 and CDR2 from the germline V gene are MNHEY and SMNVEV (reference sequence). V dropped 6 bases and J dropped 2 bases, with 10 bases sitting between them. DNA for the CDR3: TGTGCCAGCAGATGGGGGGCGACTAATGAAAAACTGTTTTTT. It encodes CASRWGATNEKLFF. Supplemented by reference TRBV27 and TRBJ1-4, the full variable domain reads EAQVTQNPRYLITVTGKKLTVTCSQNMNHEYMSWYRQDPGLGLRQIYYSMNVEVTDKGDVPEGYKVSRKEKRNFPLILESPSPNQTSLYFCASRWGATNEKLFFGSGTQLSVL.

This chain links TRBV5-6 with TRBJ1-2, with TRBD1 matching 8 bases. Unmatched junction bases numbered 9, after V lost 4 bases and J lost 4 bases. CDR1 and CDR2 (germline): SGHDT, YYEEEE. This CDR3 comprises 15 residues. As DNA, the CDR3 is TGTGCCAGCAGCCCCTACGTTGGACAGGGCTATGGCTACACCTTC. Translating gives CASSPYVGQGYGYTF.

The chain is built from TRBV2 and TRBJ2-3; 10 nucleotides align to TRBD2. CDR1 SNHLY and CDR2 FYNNEI come from the germline V gene. The CDR3 has 18 amino acids. J was trimmed by 0 bases and V by 4 bases; bases with no gene match: 10. The CDR3 sequence: CASSGTSGYRSSTDTQYF. The CDR3 nucleotides read TGTGCCAGCAGTGGGACTAGCGGCTACCGTTCTAGCACAGATACGCAGTATTTT.

This clone occurred a few times. The CDR3 loop reads CASSEDYNTEAFF. The CDR3 DNA reads as TGTGCCAGCAGTGAAGATTATAACACTGAAGCTTTCTTT. The V gene is TRBV2, the J gene TRBJ1-1; D is uncertain. The CDR3 contains 13 residues. Germline CDR1 is SNHLY and CDR2 is FYNNEI. The V end lost 1 base, the J end lost 2 bases, and 5 bases lay between the germline ends.

V gene TRBV30 combines with J gene TRBJ2-7; 10 bases align to TRBD2. Germline V gene data show CDR1 as GTSNPN and CDR2 as SVGIG (reference sequence). Trimming took 2 bases from V and 1 from J; bases not matched to a gene: 5. The CDR3 sequence is 15 residues long. CDR3 residues: CAWSLAGGGSYEQYF. The CDR3 region has the DNA TGTGCCTGGAGTTTAGCGGGAGGAGGGTCCTACGAGCAGTACTTC.

The chain has TRBV18 and TRBJ1-1; 7 nucleotides align to TRBD1. The CDR3 length is 17 residues. Germline CDR1 is KGHSH and CDR2 is LQKENI. The V gene end was trimmed by 0 bases and the J gene end by 0 bases; junction bases not matched to a gene: 7. CDR3 nucleotides: TGTGCCAGCTCACCACCGGGGACAGCTTTCATGAACACTGAAGCTTTCTTT. Its protein product is CASSPPGTAFMNTEAFF.

The V and J genes are TRBV30 and TRBJ1-2; TRBD1 might be the D (6 bases). Germline assignment: CDR1 GTSNPN and CDR2 SVGIG (reference sequence). V was shortened by 0 bases and J by 7 bases, with 12 bases between the two germline ends. The length of the CDR3 is 13 residues. The CDR3 DNA reads as TGTGCCTGGAGTGTACAAGGGGGGCTTGGCTACACCTTC. It is translated as CAWSVQGGLGYTF. The full variable domain, completed using reference TRBV30 and TRBJ1-2, is SQTIHQWPATLVQPVGSPLSLECTVEGTSNPNLYWYRQAAGRGLQLLFYSVGIGQISSEVPQNLSASRPQDRQFILSSKKLLLSDSGFYLCAWSVQGGLGYTFGSGTRLTVV.

The chain links TRBV9 to TRBJ2-1; the D is unclear. The germline gives CDR1 SGDLS, CDR2 YYNGEE. The CDR3 totals 15 residues. Between the trimmed V and J ends, which lost 4 bases and 10 bases, there was a span of 21 bases. CDR3 amino acids: CASSRPRLVEDEQFF. The CDR3 DNA is TGTGCCAGCAGCCGCCCGAGGCTAGTCGAGGACGAGCAGTTCTTC.

The rearrangement links TRBV7-2 to TRBJ2-2; the D is unclear. This CDR3 comprises 13 residues. The germline V gene has CDR1 SGHTA and CDR2 FQGNSA. V lost 1 base to trimming and J lost 10 bases, with 10 bases between them. CDR3 nucleotides: TGTGCCAGCAGCTTAGGTACCAAGCCGGAGCTGTTTTTT. This codes for CASSLGTKPELFF.